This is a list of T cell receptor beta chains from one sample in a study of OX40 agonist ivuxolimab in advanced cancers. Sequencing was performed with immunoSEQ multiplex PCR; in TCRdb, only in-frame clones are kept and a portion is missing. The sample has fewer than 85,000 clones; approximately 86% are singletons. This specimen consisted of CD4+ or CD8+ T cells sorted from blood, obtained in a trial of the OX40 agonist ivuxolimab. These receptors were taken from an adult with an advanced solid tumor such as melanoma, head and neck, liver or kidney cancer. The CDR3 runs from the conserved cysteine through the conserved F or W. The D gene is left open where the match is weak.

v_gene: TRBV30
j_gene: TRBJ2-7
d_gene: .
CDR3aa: CAWSVDRPYEQYF
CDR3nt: TGTGCCTGGAGTGTAGACAGGCCCTACGAGCAGTACTTC

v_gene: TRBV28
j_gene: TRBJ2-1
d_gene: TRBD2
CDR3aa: CASSSVAGGLYNEQFF
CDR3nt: TGTGCCAGCAGTTCCGTAGCGGGGGGGCTCTACAATGAGCAGTTCTTC

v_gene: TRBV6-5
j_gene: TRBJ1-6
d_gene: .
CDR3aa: CASRSPTANSPLHF
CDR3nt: TGTGCCAGCAGGTCCCCGACAGCGAATTCACCCCTCCACTTT

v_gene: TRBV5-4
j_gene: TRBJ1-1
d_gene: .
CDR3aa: CASSRGHLNTEAFF
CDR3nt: TGTGCCAGCAGCAGGGGACATTTGAACACTGAAGCTTTCTTT

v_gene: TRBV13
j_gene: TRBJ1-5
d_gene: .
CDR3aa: CASSLWSLGAGNQPQHF
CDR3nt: TGTGCCAGCAGCTTATGGAGTCTGGGGGCTGGCAATCAGCCCCAGCATTTT

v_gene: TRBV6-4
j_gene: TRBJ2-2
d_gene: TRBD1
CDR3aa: CASSEYLWDRAVEAGELFF
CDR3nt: TGTGCCAGCAGTGAATATCTGTGGGACAGGGCTGTTGAAGCCGGGGAGCTGTTTTTT

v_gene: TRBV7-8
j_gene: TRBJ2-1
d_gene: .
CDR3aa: CAVLRDALYNEQFF
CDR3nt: TGTGCCGTCCTTAGGGACGCGCTTTACAATGAGCAGTTCTTC

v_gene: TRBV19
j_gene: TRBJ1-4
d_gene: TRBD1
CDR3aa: CASSRGRGEEKLFF
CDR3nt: TGTGCCAGTTCCAGGGGGCGCGGAGAGGAAAAACTGTTTTTT

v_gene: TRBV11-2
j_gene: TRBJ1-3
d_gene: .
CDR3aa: CASSPGPNSGNTIYF
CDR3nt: TGTGCCAGCAGCCCTGGACCCAACTCTGGAAACACCATATATTTT

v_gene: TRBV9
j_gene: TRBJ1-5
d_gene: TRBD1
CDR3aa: CASGREGQGVQPQHF
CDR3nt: TGTGCCAGCGGGCGGGAGGGACAGGGAGTTCAGCCCCAGCATTTT

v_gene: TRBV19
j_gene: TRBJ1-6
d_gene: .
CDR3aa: CASLEGSYNSPLHF
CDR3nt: TGTGCCAGCCTAGAAGGCTCTTACAATTCACCCCTCCACTTT

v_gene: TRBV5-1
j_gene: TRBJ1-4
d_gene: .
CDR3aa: CASSLTRATNEKLFF
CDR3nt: TGCGCCAGCAGCTTGACACGCGCAACTAATGAAAAACTGTTTTTT

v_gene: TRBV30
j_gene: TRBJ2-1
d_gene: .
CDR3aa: CAWSLLRPPSYNEQFF
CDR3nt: TGTGCCTGGAGTTTACTTCGTCCCCCCTCCTACAATGAGCAGTTCTTC

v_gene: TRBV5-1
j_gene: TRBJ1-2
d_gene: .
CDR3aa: CASSRDGTTEYGYTF
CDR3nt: TGCGCCAGCAGCCGGGACGGGACAACGGAGTATGGCTACACCTTC